This T cell receptor beta chain originates from a study of precursors of human CD4 cytotoxic T cells (dated by TCRdb to 2016 to 2019). Regarding the research as a whole: CD4+ memory subsets from around 14 donors in total were covered by the bulk TCR-seq analysis. TCR-seq analysis of 13 to 15 donors yielded TCRalpha and TCRbeta chain sequences (table S7). Overall study outcomes, separate from this receptor: Compared with TCM and TEM subsets, the IL-7Rhigh and IL-7R- TEMRA subsets had more restricted TCR repertoires, with lower diversity and more expanded clonotypes. Expanded effector clonotypes made up a larger fraction of IL-7Rhigh TEMRA clonotypes than of TEM or TCM clonotypes. The authors noted that a human observational design cannot definitively establish the direction of differentiation between precursor and effector cells. Only about 95% of the 14 donors were included in some bulk TCR-seq comparisons, suggesting that not every subset was available for every donor.

This clonotype was detected only a few times. The antigen it binds to is not known. No base-level quality is on record; no much larger clone is a single base apart. From cysteine to phenylalanine, the CDR3 is 13 amino acids long. Left in the record is the CDR3 DNA by itself, 39 bases read in frame from the first base. CDR1 and CDR2 are drawn from the germline V gene: ENHRY, SYGVKD. For this chain, trimming is 11 bases at the V end and 0 bases at the J end, and the number of junction bases without a gene match is 6. TCRdb records Illumina MiSeq as the sequencer. The paper's processing steps were these. The Shannon-Wiener index, calculated in VDJtools, was used to measure repertoire diversity. A TCRbeta clonotype was considered expanded if its clonotype frequency was 3 or more. TCRdb reworked the public reads: Q25 trimming with fastp, MiXCR clone assembly, productive beta chains retained. Rows matching on CDR3 protein sequence are summarized as one entry with the most common DNA and genes. TCRdb's processing, not the study's, gives the V and J calls here. For this sample there are some 470 distinct CDR3 sequences; over 15% appear just once. Around 12% of the sample lies in the top ten.

To test a precursor-effector relationship among CD4 cytotoxic T cells, bulk UMI-based TCR sequencing was performed on four sorted CD4+ memory subsets (TCM, TEM, IL-7Rhigh TEMRA, IL-7R- TEMRA). Cells were obtained from peripheral blood mononuclear cells isolated from human blood. The chain links TRBV10-3 with TRBJ2-7; 8 of the junction bases match TRBD2. The sample taken for sequencing was memory CD4+ T cells from blood (PBMCs). The TCR was taken from a human donor in good health. The nucleotides read TGTGCCGTGACTAGCGCTAGCTCCTACGAGCAGTACTTC. The resulting protein is CAVTSASSYEQYF.